A selection of T cell receptor beta chains follows, all from one sample in a study of human T cells and chemical hapten exposure. MiXCR, applied by TCRdb to the RACE reads, yields one record per CDR3 protein. Here the sample spans 62,000 or so distinct CDR3 sequences, approximately 9.9% being singletons. The specimen was whole blood, collected in connection with sensitization to the hapten diphenylcyclopropenone (DPC). Receptors were obtained from a woman aged 30 to 39 with alopecia areata. Some clones in this sample may be carry-over from other donors' samples. CDR3s include the opening cysteine and the closing phenylalanine or tryptophan. D genes are given only for firm matches. Part of the rows lack a size; the others show once, few, many or a class for expanded clones.

15,-,TRBJ2-7,TRBV6-1,TRBD1,CASKMDRSYSYEQYF,TGTGCCAGCAAGATGGACAGGAGTTACTCCTACGAGCAGTACTTC
13,-,TRBJ1-5,TRBV15,-,CATSIRSNQPQHF,TGTGCCACCAGCATACGGAGCAATCAGCCCCAGCATTTT
12,-,TRBJ1-3,TRBV7-9,-,CASKRDGNTIYF,TGTGCCAGCAAGCGGGATGGAAACACCATATATTTT
15,many,TRBJ2-1,TRBV6-5,TRBD2,CASSYSHSGRNEQFF,TGTGCCAGCAGTTACTCGCATAGCGGGAGGAATGAGCAGTTCTTC
17,few,TRBJ2-1,TRBV27,TRBD2,CASSPHTAGVGYNEQFF,TGTGCCAGCAGTCCTCACACGGCGGGAGTGGGCTACAATGAGCAGTTCTTC
16,-,TRBJ2-1,TRBV28,TRBD1,CASSAQGAWVRNEQFF,TGTGCCAGCAGTGCACAGGGGGCTTGGGTACGCAATGAGCAGTTCTTC
14,-,TRBJ1-4,TRBV14,-,CASSQQGGNEKLFF,TGTGCCAGCAGCCAACAGGGTGGTAATGAAAAACTGTTTTTT
13,-,TRBJ1-1,TRBV29-1,-,CSVELSLTTEAFF,TGCAGCGTTGAACTCTCCCTAACCACTGAAGCTTTCTTT
11,-,TRBJ2-7,TRBV29-1,-,CSVVRGGEQYF,TGCAGCGTTGTCAGGGGAGGTGAGCAGTACTTC
14,many,TRBJ2-1,TRBV4-1,TRBD2,CASSPGGLYNEQFF,TGCGCCAGCAGCCCGGGGGGACTTTACAATGAGCAGTTCTTC
15,many,TRBJ1-5,TRBV4-1,-,CASSQWTNSNQPQHF,TGCGCCAGCAGCCAATGGACAAATAGCAATCAGCCCCAGCATTTT
12,many,TRBJ2-7,TRBV3-1,-,CASSQVSGEQYF,TGTGCCAGCAGCCAAGTGAGCGGCGAGCAGTACTTC
16,-,TRBJ1-3,TRBV6-5,-,CASSPTGAREGNTIYF,TGTGCCAGCAGTCCCACGGGGGCAAGAGAAGGAAACACCATATATTTT
16,few,TRBJ2-2,TRBV28,-,CASRRSGSGSTGELFF,TGTGCCAGCAGGAGGTCCGGTAGCGGTAGCACCGGGGAGCTGTTTTTT
14,-,TRBJ2-7,TRBV28,TRBD1,CASSLPGQIYEQYF,TGTGCCAGCAGTTTGCCGGGACAGATCTACGAGCAGTACTTC
14,few,TRBJ1-5,TRBV25-1,TRBD1,CASSAGGRNQPQHF,TGTGCCAGCAGTGCAGGGGGACGCAATCAGCCCCAGCATTTT
16,-,TRBJ1-1,TRBV7-3,-,CASSLTASPYTTEAFF,TGTGCCAGCAGCTTAACGGCAAGCCCCTATACCACTGAAGCTTTCTTT
17,many,TRBJ1-1,TRBV3-1,-,CASSQAGAPLMNTEAFF,TGTGCCAGCAGCCAAGCCGGGGCCCCTCTGATGAACACTGAAGCTTTCTTT
19,many,TRBJ2-5,TRBV20-1,TRBD2,CSARDPGPGTRLSQETQYF,TGCAGTGCTAGAGATCCGGGTCCCGGGACTAGACTTTCCCAAGAGACCCAGTACTTC
18,many,TRBJ2-5,TRBV19,TRBD1,CASSTNSPGQGARETQYF,TGTGCCAGTAGTACAAATTCCCCGGGACAGGGGGCTCGTGAGACCCAGTACTTC
16,-,TRBJ2-7,TRBV12-3/TRBV12-4,TRBD2,CASSPSTGTTVYEQYF,TGTGCCAGCAGTCCATCCACCGGGACTACAGTCTACGAGCAGTACTTC
15,-,TRBJ2-2,TRBV5-4,TRBD2,CAIQGTSANTGELFF,TGTGCCATCCAAGGGACTAGCGCGAACACCGGGGAGCTGTTTTTT
17,few,TRBJ2-1,TRBV13,-,CASSLSRGTPGGDEQFF,TGTGCCAGCAGCTTATCCCGCGGGACTCCCGGGGGTGATGAGCAGTTCTTC
14,-,TRBJ1-1,TRBV6-4,-,CASSPELGVTEAFF,TGTGCCAGCAGCCCAGAGCTGGGGGTGACTGAAGCTTTCTTT
12,-,TRBJ1-5,TRBV7-2,-,CASSLKDQPQHF,TGTGCCAGCAGCTTAAAGGATCAGCCCCAGCATTTT
12,many,TRBJ2-5,TRBV7-2,-,CASSLFSETQYF,TGTGCCAGCAGCTTATTCTCGGAGACCCAGTACTTC
15,many,TRBJ2-7,TRBV20-1,TRBD2,CSASTGLAGLYEQYF,TGCAGTGCTAGTACGGGACTAGCGGGTCTTTACGAGCAGTACTTC
16,-,TRBJ2-3,TRBV7-3,TRBD2,CASSLQGLSSTDTQYF,TGTGCCAGCAGCTTACAGGGACTATCTAGCACAGATACGCAGTATTTT
13,few,TRBJ2-3,TRBV29-1,-,CSVEKGNTDTQYF,TGCAGCGTTGAGAAGGGCAACACAGATACGCAGTATTTT
14,-,TRBJ2-3,TRBV5-1,TRBD2,CASSLERSGGVQYF,TGCGCCAGCAGCTTGGAAAGGTCGGGAGGGGTGCAGTATTTT
14,many,TRBJ1-1,TRBV5-1,-,CASKEGDYNTEAFF,TGCGCCAGCAAGGAGGGAGATTATAACACTGAAGCTTTCTTT
16,many,TRBJ2-2,TRBV10-2,-,CASSQRRGPDTGELFF,TGCGCCAGCAGTCAGCGCAGGGGCCCTGACACCGGGGAGCTGTTTTTT
15,few,TRBJ1-1,TRBV6-5,TRBD1,CASSYSGDREGEAFF,TGTGCCAGCAGTTACTCGGGGGACAGGGAGGGTGAAGCTTTCTTT
13,many,TRBJ2-7,TRBV7-2,-,CASSLGLAYEQYF,TGTGCCAGCAGCTTAGGCCTGGCCTACGAGCAGTACTTC
15,-,TRBJ1-2,TRBV6-1,-,CASSEEWSPLFGYTF,TGTGCCAGCAGTGAAGAGTGGTCACCACTCTTTGGCTACACCTTC
13,many,TRBJ2-1,TRBV7-9,-,CASSVGSGNEQFF,TGTGCCAGCAGCGTTGGGAGTGGAAATGAGCAGTTCTTC
13,-,TRBJ2-1,TRBV29-1,-,CSVDVGRVNEQFF,TGCAGCGTTGATGTGGGGAGAGTCAATGAGCAGTTCTTC
14,few,TRBJ2-7,TRBV29-1,TRBD2,CSVVVGGRGYEQYF,TGCAGCGTTGTGGTCGGCGGGAGAGGGTACGAGCAGTACTTC
14,-,TRBJ2-7,TRBV20-1,TRBD1,CSARGDREPYEQYF,TGCAGTGCTAGAGGGGACAGGGAACCCTACGAGCAGTACTTC
15,-,TRBJ1-5,TRBV6-2/TRBV6-3,-,CASSTWTLGYQPQHF,TGTGCCAGCAGTACTTGGACCCTCGGGTATCAGCCCCAGCATTTT
16,few,TRBJ1-1,TRBV28,TRBD1,CASSFQDRGHNTEAFF,TGTGCCAGCAGTTTCCAGGACAGGGGGCACAACACTGAAGCTTTCTTT
14,many,TRBJ1-1,TRBV29-1,-,CSVVLQRLNTEAFF,TGCAGCGTTGTCCTCCAGCGGTTGAACACTGAAGCTTTCTTT
16,many,TRBJ1-4,TRBV5-5,-,CASSLNWGSTNEKLFF,TGTGCCAGCAGCTTGAATTGGGGCTCAACTAATGAAAAACTGTTTTTT
13,many,TRBJ1-1,TRBV12-3/TRBV12-4,-,CASSLLANTEAFF,TGTGCCAGCAGTTTGCTGGCGAACACTGAAGCTTTCTTT
11,many,TRBJ2-1,TRBV30,-,CAWTQDNEQFF,TGTGCCTGGACCCAAGACAATGAGCAGTTCTTC
14,few,TRBJ1-6,TRBV11-3,-,CASSLGGVNSPLHF,TGTGCCAGCAGCTTAGGGGGGGTCAATTCACCCCTCCACTTT
14,-,TRBJ1-1,TRBV12-3/TRBV12-4,-,CASSSWAGQTEAFF,TGTGCCAGCAGTTCGTGGGCAGGGCAGACTGAAGCTTTCTTT
13,-,TRBJ2-1,TRBV5-1,-,CASSLVVADEQFF,TGCGCCAGCAGCTTGGTAGTAGCCGATGAGCAGTTCTTC
15,few,TRBJ1-3,TRBV5-1,-,CASSVTTGGGNTIYF,TGCGCCAGCAGCGTTACCACAGGCGGCGGAAACACCATATATTTT
15,-,TRBJ1-1,TRBV7-2,-,CASSLGGDGHTEAFF,TGTGCCAGCAGCTTAGGCGGGGACGGGCACACTGAAGCTTTCTTT
18,-,TRBJ1-5,TRBV6-2/TRBV6-3,TRBD1,CASSSRDRWTYSNQPQHF,TGTGCCAGCAGTTCCCGGGACAGGTGGACTTATAGCAATCAGCCCCAGCATTTT